The sequence of this T cell receptor (beta chain) was determined in a study of chronic HIV infection and antiretroviral therapy. TCRdb used MiXCR to reprocess the 5' RACE reads, holding one entry per CDR3 protein. The sample shows 40,000 to 50,000 distinct CDR3 sequences, under 20% of them seen only once. The germline V gene encodes CDR1 SQVTM and CDR2 ANQGSEA. The CDR3 runs 12 residues. Trimming pared 1 base from V and 8 bases from J, leaving 11 bases between. The chain is built from TRBV29-1 and TRBJ1-2; D may be TRBD1 (5 bases). This sequence was found in an adult who had HIV and had not received antiretroviral therapy, or was an uninfected healthy control (not recorded which). Sequencing input: peripheral blood. This CDR3 is CSVEGQGGGYTF. CDR3 nucleotide sequence: TGCAGCGTTGAAGGGCAGGGCGGAGGCTACACCTTC. The variable domain in full, completed from reference TRBV29-1 and TRBJ1-2, reads SAVISQKPSRDICQRGTSLTIQCQVDSQVTMMFWYRQQPGQSLTLIATANQGSEATYESGFVIDKFPISRPNLTFSTLTVSNMSPEDSSIYLCSVEGQGGGYTFGSGTRLTVV.